Below, one T cell receptor (beta chain) is given with its context. This sample was included in a study of sequential checkpoint blockade in melanoma. With 6 bases clipped from V and 2 bases from J, the junction kept 9 bases outside the gene matches. Germline loops: CDR1 MNHGY, CDR2 SAAAGT. The CDR3 is 15 residues long. The assay was immunoSEQ multiplex PCR, and TCRdb's table has in-frame clones only and misses some. The data show about 11,000 clones, 25% to 30% seen once. The treatment was: randomized to nivolumab then ipilimumab (arm A) or the reverse (arm B). No patient had prior DNA-damaging chemotherapy.

The starting material was tumor tissue (inferred from file names), obtained from a patient given nivolumab and ipilimumab in sequence. The chain employs TRBV6-8 and TRBJ2-5; 7 bases match TRBD1. This clonotype was obtained from a human donor with melanoma. The CDR3 loop reads CASRDSGTAQETQYF. CDR3 coding DNA: TGTGCCAGCAGAGACTCAGGGACAGCTCAAGAGACCCAGTACTTC.